This record looks at one TCR beta chain sequence and its context. Its antigen remains unknown. This record comes from a study of immune evolution from preneoplasia to lung adenocarcinoma. The study, taken as a whole, reports: Later-stage lesions appeared to have more T cells, more diversity, less clonality.

Between the mid-2010s and the late 2010s, patients underwent resection in Japan or China. TCRdb's table, derived via immunoSEQ multiplex PCR, lists solely in-frame clones and lacks some. The table includes 7,400 or so clones, about 84% detected once. Sequencing was performed on FFPE adjacent normal lung tissue. The sequence was obtained from an older person with lung adenocarcinoma.

In DNA, the CDR3 is TGTGCCAGCAGCTCTGCCGGACAGACTAACTATGGCTACACCTTC. It yields the protein CASSSAGQTNYGYTF. The chain combines TRBV7-9 with TRBJ1-2, with a possible D match to TRBD1 (6 bases). Per germline, CDR1 SEHNR and CDR2 FQNEAQ (reference sequence). The CDR3 sequence is 15 residues long. V was shortened by 4 bases and J by 0 bases, with 12 bases between the two germline ends.